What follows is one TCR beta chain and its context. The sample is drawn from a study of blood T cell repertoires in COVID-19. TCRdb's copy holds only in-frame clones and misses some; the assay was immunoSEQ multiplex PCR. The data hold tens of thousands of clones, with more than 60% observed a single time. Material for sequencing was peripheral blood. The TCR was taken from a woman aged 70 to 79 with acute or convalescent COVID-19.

The CDR3 sequence: CASSERQGVSGNTIYF. Written as DNA, the CDR3 is TGTGCCAGCAGTGAAAGACAGGGTGTCTCTGGAAACACCATATATTTT. The chain joins TRBV6-1 to TRBJ1-3, with 7 nucleotides matching TRBD1. The CDR3 loop spans 16 amino acids. CDR1 and CDR2 from the germline V gene are MNHNS and SASEGT. The J segment lost 0 bases and the V segment lost 2 bases, leaving 4 bases of the junction unmatched.